These T cell receptor beta chains were read from a single sample in a study of cytomegalovirus exposure and HLA in healthy donors. Only in-frame clones appear in the TCRdb table, and some are missing; sequencing was by immunoSEQ multiplex PCR. The sample includes roughly 170,000 clones, about four fifths seen only once; the top ten take roughly 1.5%. Sequenced: PBMCs. Receptors were obtained from a middle-aged man in good health and CMV-seronegative. CDR3s include the opening cysteine and the closing phenylalanine or tryptophan. D genes are given only for firm matches. Clone size, where shown, is once, few, many, or a class for clones that have expanded.

DNA	CDR3	V	J	size	D
TGCGCCAGCAGCCAAGTCCGGGTGCCTTCGGCTACGCAGTATTTT	CASSQVRVPSATQYF	TRBV4-1	TRBJ2-3	.	.
TGCGCCAGCAGCCAAGATTGGGGGCGGGCGGGTGGAGAGACCCAGTACTTC	CASSQDWGRAGGETQYF	TRBV4-3	TRBJ2-5	.	.
TGTGCCAGCAGCCAAGCCATGGGACAGGGGGCCTACGAGCAGTACTTC	CASSQAMGQGAYEQYF	TRBV4-2	TRBJ2-7	.	TRBD1
TGTGCCAGCAGTTTCCAATTGAATTCACCCCTCCACTTT	CASSFQLNSPLHF	TRBV27	TRBJ1-6	.	.
TGTGCCAGCAGCTGGACTAGCGGGGGTTATCCTAGCTCCTACAATGAGCAGTTCTTC	CASSWTSGGYPSSYNEQFF	TRBV7-9	TRBJ2-1	.	TRBD2
TGTGCCAGCCGGGGAGCCCTAGGGCCCCAGCATTTT	CASRGALGPQHF	TRBV4-2	TRBJ1-5	once	.
TGTGCCAGCAGCGCACGGACTAGCGGGCGCCGAGACGAGCAGTACTTC	CASSARTSGRRDEQYF	TRBV11-2	TRBJ2-7	.	TRBD2
TGTGCCAGCCCTCTCAGGGCCTCGTGGGAAAAACTGTTTTTT	CASPLRASWEKLFF	TRBV19	TRBJ1-4	.	.
TGTGCCAGCAGTGGGACTAGTGGGGGGAAAGAGACCCAGTACTTC	CASSGTSGGKETQYF	TRBV2	TRBJ2-5	.	TRBD2
TGTGCCAGCAGCTTAGGGCCGCTGACAGGGGCGGGCTACACCTTC	CASSLGPLTGAGYTF	TRBV11-2	TRBJ1-2	.	TRBD1
TGTGCCAGCAGTTTCGGGACAGTTAATTCACCCCTCCACTTT	CASSFGTVNSPLHF	TRBV6-5	TRBJ1-6	.	TRBD1
TGTGCCAGCACTTTGTCGGGGTTTAATGAAAAACTGTTTTTT	CASTLSGFNEKLFF	TRBV7-2	TRBJ1-4	.	.
TGCGCCAGCAGCTCGGAGGAGAACACTGAAGCTTTCTTT	CASSSEENTEAFF	TRBV5-1	TRBJ1-1	.	.
TGTGCCAGCTCACTCTCCTGGTCAGGGGGCATCTCAGATACGCAGTATTTT	CASSLSWSGGISDTQYF	TRBV18	TRBJ2-3	.	TRBD1
TGCGCCAGCAGTCAATTGAGGCGATGGCAGCCCCAGCATTTT	CASSQLRRWQPQHF	TRBV23-1	TRBJ1-5	.	.
TGTGCCAGCAGTGAGGGGACAGTTCCTAACTATGGCTACACCTTC	CASSEGTVPNYGYTF	TRBV2	TRBJ1-2	once	TRBD1
TGTGCCAGCTCACGCACCGTCGGTAACACTGAAGCTTTCTTT	CASSRTVGNTEAFF	TRBV18	TRBJ1-1	.	.
TGTGCTAGTGCCTTAGCTGCCACTGAAGCTTTCTTT	CASALAATEAFF	TRBV12-5	TRBJ1-1	.	.
TGTGCCAGCAGCCCTAGCGGGAGGGCCGGAGCGTACGAGCAGTACTTC	CASSPSGRAGAYEQYF	TRBV7-8	TRBJ2-7	few	TRBD2
TGTGCCAGCAGCCCCCAACTAGCGGCGAGCTCCTACGAGCAGTACTTC	CASSPQLAASSYEQYF	TRBV9	TRBJ2-7	.	TRBD2
TGTGCCAGCAGTTTACCCTCACCTAGCGGGAGGGGGTATTTT	CASSLPSPSGRGYF	TRBV28	TRBJ2-3	.	TRBD2
TGCGCCAGCAGCTCACTTCAATCGTATGGCTACACCTTC	CASSSLQSYGYTF	TRBV5-1	TRBJ1-2	.	.
TGTGCCACCAGCCAGAGCGGCGGAAACAGGGTCACAGATACGCAGTATTTT	CATSQSGGNRVTDTQYF	TRBV15	TRBJ2-3	.	.
TGTGCCAGCAGCAACCGGGCGGGACAGTACTTC	CASSNRAGQYF	TRBV11-2	TRBJ2-7	.	.
TGTGCCAGCAGCTTAGTGTCTAGCGGGACCTACGAGCAGTACTTC	CASSLVSSGTYEQYF	TRBV7-8	TRBJ2-7	.	TRBD2
TGTGCCAGCAGCTACTACCGGGACAGGAACACCGGGGAGCTGTTTTTT	CASSYYRDRNTGELFF	TRBV5-5	TRBJ2-2	.	TRBD1
TGCAGCGTCCGCCGAGGAACCGGGACTGAAGCTTTCTTT	CSVRRGTGTEAFF	TRBV29-1	TRBJ1-1	.	.
TGCGCCAGCAGTCAGCGAGACGGGTCCTCCTACGAGCAGTACTTC	CASSQRDGSSYEQYF	TRBV23-1	TRBJ2-7	.	.
TGTGCCAGCAGTCTGGGTCCGGAGCCTGGAAACACCATATATTTT	CASSLGPEPGNTIYF	TRBV25-1	TRBJ1-3	.	.
TGTGCCAGCAGCCGGACTAGCAGGAGCTCCTACGAGCAGTACTTC	CASSRTSRSSYEQYF	TRBV6-5	TRBJ2-7	.	TRBD2
TGTGCCAGCAGCTTCGGCGGGGGGCATGAGCAGTTCTTC	CASSFGGGHEQFF	TRBV7-2	TRBJ2-1	many	TRBD2
TGTGCCACCAGCAGAAGCCGGGACAGGGCAAACTACGAGCAGTACTTC	CATSRSRDRANYEQYF	TRBV15	TRBJ2-7	.	TRBD1
TGCAGCGTCGCGGACAGGGGCCAGCCCCAGCATTTT	CSVADRGQPQHF	TRBV29-1	TRBJ1-5	.	TRBD1
TGTGCCAGCAGCATACAGGGCCGTCAGCCCCAGCATTTT	CASSIQGRQPQHF	TRBV7-9	TRBJ1-5	.	.
TGTGCCAGCAGCTACGGACAGGGTGGGGAGACCCAGTACTTC	CASSYGQGGETQYF	TRBV11-2	TRBJ2-5	.	TRBD1
TGTGCCAGCAGCTGGGACAGGGGGTCATACGAGCAGTACTTC	CASSWDRGSYEQYF	TRBV7-9	TRBJ2-7	.	TRBD1
TGTGCCAGCAGCTTATCGACGGCCCCAGGGGATACGCAGTATTTT	CASSLSTAPGDTQYF	TRBV11-3	TRBJ2-3	.	.
TGTGCCAGCAGTGGACAGGGCTTGAGCAATCAGCCCCAGCATTTT	CASSGQGLSNQPQHF	TRBV21-1	TRBJ1-5	few	.
TGTGCCAGCACTACCCTGAGGGGGCTTAGCTATGGCTACACCTTC	CASTTLRGLSYGYTF	TRBV6-6	TRBJ1-2	.	TRBD1
TGTGCCAGTAGGGACAGTCTCAATCAGCCCCAGCATTTT	CASRDSLNQPQHF	TRBV19	TRBJ1-5	.	.
TGCGCCAGCAGGACCGGGACTCAGACCTACAATGAGCAGTTCTTC	CASRTGTQTYNEQFF	TRBV5-1	TRBJ2-1	.	.
TGTGCCAGCAGCTTAGTAGGGACAGGGGATTCACCCCTCCACTTT	CASSLVGTGDSPLHF	TRBV11-2	TRBJ1-6	.	TRBD1
TGTGCCACCGGACAGGGGACTTACGAGCAGTACTTC	CATGQGTYEQYF	TRBV2	TRBJ2-7	once	TRBD1
TGTGCCAGTTTCTCCCGGTTCTTC	CASFSRFF	TRBV19	TRBJ2-1	.	.
TGTGCCATGCGCGGGAGTGGTCAGCCCCAGCATTTT	CAMRGSGQPQHF	TRBV6-6	TRBJ1-5	.	.
TGCGCCAGCAGCTTGGGAACTAGCGGGGGGGCCCAGGAGACCCAGTACTTC	CASSLGTSGGAQETQYF	TRBV5-1	TRBJ2-5	.	TRBD2